This T cell receptor beta chain was identified in a study of vaccination effects on CD4 cells after COVID-19. General study results and limits: Recruitment yielded few convalescent patients, and the study had no early post-infection timepoints. Only 1 of 255 vaccine-induced clones from healthy vaccinees cross-reacted with common cold coronaviruses.

This table comes from immunoSEQ multiplex PCR, and its TCRdb copy is limited to in-frame clones, with some not included. The repertoire holds about 41,000 clones, with more than 60% as singletons. ViraFEST assay sequencing came after antigen-specific CD4+ T cells were expanded with viral peptide pools. Cultured cells yielded isolated CD4+ T cells after approximately nine days. None of the vaccinated had previously contracted SARS-CoV-2, and their nucleocapsid antibodies tested negative. This clone was counted between two and nine times. The antigen remains undetermined. This specimen consisted of CD4+ T cells from PBMCs cultured with HCoV-OC43 spike peptides, obtained before COVID-19 vaccination. Regarding subset: HCoV-OC43 spike overlapping peptide pool stimulation. The sequence came from a human donor who received a COVID-19 vaccine.

CDR3 bases: TGTGCCAGCAGAGTAGCTGGGACATCTCATCAGCCCCAGCATTTT. Its translation: CASRVAGTSHQPQHF. This sequence joins TRBV27 and TRBJ1-5; TRBD1 might be the D (6 bases). V dropped 6 bases and J dropped 5 bases, with 17 bases sitting between them. Germline values: CDR1 MNHEY, CDR2 SMNVEV (reference sequence). The CDR3 length is 15 residues.